Here is one TCR beta chain with its context. Using immunoSEQ multiplex PCR, the repertoire was profiled, and TCRdb retains in-frame clones only, with some absent. The top ten clones hold around 2.9% of a sample with some 2,400 clones, less than 90% of them seen once. The data belong to a study of tumor T cells in aggressive B-cell lymphoma. CDR1 is GTSNPN, CDR2 SVGIG, per germline (reference sequence). V was clipped by 5 bases and J by 5 bases, with 12 bases between them. The CDR3 spans 12 residues. This clonotype was sampled from an adult with diffuse large B cell lymphoma. The J gene is TRBJ2-5, the V gene TRBV30; possible D gene TRBD1, 5 bases. The sample taken for sequencing was tumor tissue. CDR3 region: CAWATGWETQYF. The CDR3 DNA follows: TGTGCCTGGGCAACAGGATGGGAGACCCAGTACTTC.